This TCR beta chain came from a study of chemoradiotherapy in HPV16-positive cancers. Study in general: Candidate HPV-specific T-cell clones and common TCR motifs came from functional assays in two HPV16-positive patients. Broader study findings: Non-HPV-specific T cells did not expand in tumors during treatment, whereas candidate HPV-specific clones and E7-related motifs did.

Over chemoradiotherapy, repertoires were sampled more than once. The table came from immunoSEQ multiplex PCR; TCRdb's copy has only in-frame clones and leaves some out. The repertoire includes over a thousand clones, roughly 40% of them detected once, and 16% sits in the top ten. Note on this clone: What it binds is not known.

From germline, CDR1 is SGHAT and CDR2 FQNNGV. The CDR3 has 12 amino acids. V was cut by 1 base and J by 6 bases, with 4 bases left in between. This sample was gathered from a patient who underwent chemoradiotherapy. The origin of this receptor is a human donor with HPV-associated anogenital cancer. The chain carries TRBV11-2 and TRBJ2-1; unclear D gene. The DNA for the CDR3 is TGTGCCAGCAGCTTAGTACCCAATGAGCAGTTCTTC. Its translation: CASSLVPNEQFF.